Listed below are T cell receptor beta chains from one sample, sequenced in a study of T cells in Graves' hyperthyroidism and ophthalmopathy. Each CDR3 protein gets one entry after TCRdb re-called the multiplex PCR reads with MiXCR. The sample shows about 320,000 distinct CDR3 sequences, approximately 15% of them seen only once. The sequenced sample was blood. Source of these receptors: a man under 40 with Graves' hyperthyroidism. The CDR3 runs from the conserved cysteine through the conserved F or W. D genes are given only for firm matches. Some rows have no size entry. The others give once, few or many, or a class for an expanded clone.

CDR3aa	CDR3nt	v_gene	j_gene	abundance	d_gene
CASRYRDRGAFF	TGTGCCAGCAGATACCGGGACAGGGGGGCGTTCTTC	TRBV11-2	TRBJ2-1	.	TRBD1
CSVDRDQETQYF	TGCAGCGTTGACAGGGATCAAGAGACCCAGTACTTC	TRBV29-1	TRBJ2-5	many	.
CSARPRVEGEQYF	TGCAGTGCTAGACCCCGAGTGGAAGGGGAGCAGTACTTC	TRBV20-1	TRBJ2-7	.	.
CASSQFLGDTQYF	TGTGCCAGCAGCCAATTCTTGGGAGATACGCAGTATTTT	TRBV3-1	TRBJ2-3	many	.
CASSFTPGGAEQYF	TGTGCCAGCAGCTTCACCCCAGGGGGCGCGGAGCAGTACTTC	TRBV7-8	TRBJ2-7	many	TRBD1
CASPPDVFHGGNTIYF	TGTGCCAGCCCGCCCGACGTATTTCACGGTGGAAACACCATATATTTT	TRBV18	TRBJ1-3	.	.
CASSFGQGANTEAFF	TGTGCCAGCAGCTTCGGACAGGGGGCGAACACTGAAGCTTTCTTT	TRBV3-1	TRBJ1-1	many	TRBD1
CAWSRGANTEAFF	TGTGCCTGGAGCCGAGGGGCGAACACTGAAGCTTTCTTT	TRBV30	TRBJ1-1	many	.
CASPGTSGQNREQYF	TGTGCCAGCCCCGGGACTAGCGGGCAGAATCGCGAGCAGTACTTC	TRBV6-8	TRBJ2-7	.	TRBD2
CASRPPNGNTEAFF	TGTGCCAGCAGACCACCTAATGGGAACACTGAAGCTTTCTTT	TRBV12-3/TRBV12-4	TRBJ1-1	.	.
CAAERGGRGYTF	TGTGCCGCGGAGAGGGGGGGTAGAGGCTACACCTTC	TRBV28	TRBJ1-2	many	.
CASSSTSREGEQYF	TGTGCCAGCAGCTCCACCTCCCGGGAGGGCGAGCAGTACTTC	TRBV7-6	TRBJ2-7	many	TRBD2
CATSDSTGASNQPQHF	TGTGCCACCAGTGACTCGACAGGGGCGAGCAATCAGCCCCAGCATTTT	TRBV24-1	TRBJ1-5	few	TRBD1
CASSHRDQKYNEQFF	TGTGCCAGCTCACACCGGGACCAGAAATACAATGAGCAGTTCTTC	TRBV12-3/TRBV12-4	TRBJ2-1	many	.
CSVEGGLAGDEQFF	TGCAGCGTTGAAGGGGGACTAGCGGGAGACGAGCAGTTCTTC	TRBV29-1	TRBJ2-1	few	TRBD2
CASSLWTSQDTQYF	TGTGCCAGCAGCCTGTGGACTAGTCAAGATACGCAGTATTTT	TRBV12-3/TRBV12-4	TRBJ2-3	many	TRBD2
CASSLWEIGEQFF	TGTGCCAGCAGTTTGTGGGAGATCGGCGAGCAGTTCTTC	TRBV12-3/TRBV12-4	TRBJ2-1	many	.
CASSSPRTGTDTQYF	TGTGCCAGCAGCTCACCACGGACAGGTACAGATACGCAGTATTTT	TRBV7-9	TRBJ2-3	many	TRBD1
CATSDSQGREQFF	TGTGCCACCAGTGATTCACAGGGAAGGGAGCAGTTCTTC	TRBV24-1	TRBJ2-1	few	.
CASSYGREVADTQYF	TGTGCCAGCAGTTATGGGCGGGAAGTCGCAGATACGCAGTATTTT	TRBV6-2/TRBV6-3	TRBJ2-3	.	.
CASSLMTASGGQYF	TGTGCCAGCAGCTTGATGACAGCTAGTGGGGGGCAGTATTTT	TRBV5-4	TRBJ2-3	.	.
CSASRPGGTSGSRETQYF	TGCAGTGCTAGCCGCCCTGGGGGGACTAGCGGGAGTCGTGAGACCCAGTACTTC	TRBV20-1	TRBJ2-5	.	TRBD2
CASSNSRRRINYGYTF	TGCGCCAGCAGCAATTCTCGACGACGGATCAACTATGGCTACACCTTC	TRBV4-1	TRBJ1-2	few	.
CASSLNDAGGISYNEQFF	TGTGCCAGCAGCTTAAACGATGCGGGAGGAATTTCCTACAATGAGCAGTTCTTC	TRBV11-2	TRBJ2-1	many	TRBD2
CATSGVNQPQHF	TGTGCCACCAGTGGCGTTAATCAGCCCCAGCATTTT	TRBV24-1	TRBJ1-5	.	.
CASSPPTGTGQYEQYF	TGTGCCAGCTCACCACCGACCGGGACAGGGCAATACGAGCAGTACTTC	TRBV18	TRBJ2-7	many	TRBD1
CSGMGRVETQYF	TGCAGTGGAATGGGCAGGGTGGAGACCCAGTACTTC	TRBV20-1	TRBJ2-5	few	.
CAWMGRDQGANVLTF	TGTGCCTGGATGGGTAGAGACCAAGGGGCCAACGTCCTGACTTTC	TRBV30	TRBJ2-6	.	.
CASSHSRDARGSSWGNEQFF	TGTGCCAGCAGTCACTCGAGAGACGCAAGAGGCTCCTCTTGGGGGAATGAGCAGTTCTTC	TRBV11-3	TRBJ2-1	.	.
CASSQEKSLQETQYF	TGTGCCAGCAGCCAAGAGAAGAGTCTCCAAGAGACCCAGTACTTC	TRBV3-1	TRBJ2-5	few	.
CASSLFGTGTNGYTF	TGTGCCAGCAGTTTATTTGGGACAGGAACCAATGGCTACACCTTC	TRBV28	TRBJ1-2	many	TRBD1
CATQLALRTDTQYF	TGTGCCACCCAGCTAGCGCTACGTACAGATACGCAGTATTTT	TRBV6-2/TRBV6-3	TRBJ2-3	many	.
CASSQERSASEQYF	TGTGCCAGCAGCCAAGAACGGAGCGCTAGCGAGCAGTACTTC	TRBV3-1	TRBJ2-7	few	.
CASTGKQGHEQYF	TGTGCCAGTACAGGGAAACAAGGGCACGAGCAGTACTTC	TRBV12-3/TRBV12-4	TRBJ2-7	many	.
CASSPGAASNYGYTF	TGTGCCAGCAGTCCCGGGGCCGCCTCTAACTATGGCTACACCTTC	TRBV12-3/TRBV12-4	TRBJ1-2	few	.
CASSPGASGSGYEQYF	TGTGCCAGCTCACCTGGGGCTAGCGGGAGTGGCTACGAGCAGTACTTC	TRBV18	TRBJ2-7	.	TRBD2
CASSYGGLRRTEAFF	TGTGCCAGCAGCTATGGGGGCCTACGAAGGACTGAAGCTTTCTTT	TRBV27	TRBJ1-1	few	.
CASSSRRGYRDTDTQYF	TGTGCCAGCAGCTCACGAAGGGGGTACAGGGACACAGATACGCAGTATTTT	TRBV11-2	TRBJ2-3	many	.
CATGTGDTEAFF	TGTGCCACCGGGACAGGGGACACTGAAGCTTTCTTT	TRBV24-1	TRBJ1-1	.	TRBD1
CASNGSNQPQHF	TGTGCCAGCAACGGGAGCAATCAGCCCCAGCATTTT	TRBV28	TRBJ1-5	once	.
CSARLGREGPDEQFF	TGCAGTGCTAGACTTGGTCGGGAGGGACCCGATGAGCAGTTCTTC	TRBV20-1	TRBJ2-1	.	TRBD2